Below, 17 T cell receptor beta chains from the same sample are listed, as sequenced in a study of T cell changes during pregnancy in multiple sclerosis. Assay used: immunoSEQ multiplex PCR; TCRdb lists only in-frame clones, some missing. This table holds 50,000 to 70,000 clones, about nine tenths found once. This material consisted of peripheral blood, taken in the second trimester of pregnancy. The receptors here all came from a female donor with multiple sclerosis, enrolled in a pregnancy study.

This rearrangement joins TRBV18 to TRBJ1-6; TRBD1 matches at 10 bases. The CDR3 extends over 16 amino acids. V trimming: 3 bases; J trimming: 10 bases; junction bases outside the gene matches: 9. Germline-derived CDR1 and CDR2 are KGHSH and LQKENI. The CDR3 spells CASSPIGQGESSPLHF. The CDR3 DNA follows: TGTGCCAGCTCACCCATCGGACAGGGGGAATCATCACCCCTCCACTTT.

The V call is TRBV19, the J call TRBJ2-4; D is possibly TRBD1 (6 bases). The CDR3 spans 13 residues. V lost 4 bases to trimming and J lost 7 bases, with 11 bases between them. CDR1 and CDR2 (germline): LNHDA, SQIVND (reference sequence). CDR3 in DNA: TGTGCCAGTAGTAGGACAGATGGGAACATTCAGTACTTC. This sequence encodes CASSRTDGNIQYF.

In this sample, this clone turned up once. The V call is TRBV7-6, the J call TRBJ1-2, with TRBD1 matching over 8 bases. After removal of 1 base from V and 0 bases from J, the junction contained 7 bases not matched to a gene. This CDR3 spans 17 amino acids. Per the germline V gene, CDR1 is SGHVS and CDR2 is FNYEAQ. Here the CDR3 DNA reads TGTGCCAGCAGCTTAGGGCCAGGGGGCGCTTCTAACTATGGCTACACCTTC. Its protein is CASSLGPGGASNYGYTF.

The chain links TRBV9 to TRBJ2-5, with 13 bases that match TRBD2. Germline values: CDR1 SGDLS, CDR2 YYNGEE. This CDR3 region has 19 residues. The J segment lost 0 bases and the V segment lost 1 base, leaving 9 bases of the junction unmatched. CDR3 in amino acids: CASSVYGLAGEPYQETQYF. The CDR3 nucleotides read TGTGCCAGCAGCGTATACGGACTAGCGGGAGAACCCTACCAAGAGACCCAGTACTTC.

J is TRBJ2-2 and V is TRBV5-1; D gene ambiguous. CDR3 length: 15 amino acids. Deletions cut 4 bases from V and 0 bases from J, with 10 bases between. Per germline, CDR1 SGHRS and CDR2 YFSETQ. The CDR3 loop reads CASSMDGSNTGELFF. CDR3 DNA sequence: TGCGCCAGCAGCATGGACGGGTCGAACACCGGGGAGCTGTTTTTT.

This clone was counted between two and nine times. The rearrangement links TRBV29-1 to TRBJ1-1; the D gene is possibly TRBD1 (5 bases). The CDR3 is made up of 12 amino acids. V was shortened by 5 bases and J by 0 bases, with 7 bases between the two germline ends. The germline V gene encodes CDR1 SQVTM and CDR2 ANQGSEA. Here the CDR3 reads CSVSRVNTEAFF. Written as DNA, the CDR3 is TGCAGCGTTTCCAGGGTGAACACTGAAGCTTTCTTT. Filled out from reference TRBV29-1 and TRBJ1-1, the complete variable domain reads SAVISQKPSRDICQRGTSLTIQCQVDSQVTMMFWYRQQPGQSLTLIATANQGSEATYESGFVIDKFPISRPNLTFSTLTVSNMSPEDSSIYLCSVSRVNTEAFFGQGTRLTVV.

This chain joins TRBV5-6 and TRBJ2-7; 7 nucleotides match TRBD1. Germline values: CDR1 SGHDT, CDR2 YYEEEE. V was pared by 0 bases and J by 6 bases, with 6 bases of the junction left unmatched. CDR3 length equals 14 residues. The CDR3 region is CASSLAWAGGEQYF. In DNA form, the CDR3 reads TGTGCCAGCAGCTTGGCTTGGGCAGGGGGCGAGCAGTACTTC.

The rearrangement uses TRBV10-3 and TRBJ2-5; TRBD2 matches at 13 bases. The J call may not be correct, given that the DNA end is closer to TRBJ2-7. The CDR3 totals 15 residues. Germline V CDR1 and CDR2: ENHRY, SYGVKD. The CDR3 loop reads CAISPGTSGTSEQYF. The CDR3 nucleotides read TGTGCCATCAGTCCCGGGACTAGCGGGACCAGCGAGCAGTACTTC.

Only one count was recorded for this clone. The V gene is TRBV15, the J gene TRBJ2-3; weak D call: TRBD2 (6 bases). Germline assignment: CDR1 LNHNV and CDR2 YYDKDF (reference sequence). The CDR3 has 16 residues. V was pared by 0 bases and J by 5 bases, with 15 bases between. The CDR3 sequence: CATSRDRASRGDTQYF. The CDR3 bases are TGTGCCACCAGCAGAGATCGGGCCTCGCGGGGAGATACGCAGTATTTT.

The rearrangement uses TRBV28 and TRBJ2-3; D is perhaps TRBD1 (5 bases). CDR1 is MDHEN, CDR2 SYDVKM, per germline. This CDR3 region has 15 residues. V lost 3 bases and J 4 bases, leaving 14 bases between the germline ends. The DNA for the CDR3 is TGTGCCAGCAGTTTGACAGTGGTGAGCGCAGATACGCAGTATTTT. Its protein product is CASSLTVVSADTQYF.

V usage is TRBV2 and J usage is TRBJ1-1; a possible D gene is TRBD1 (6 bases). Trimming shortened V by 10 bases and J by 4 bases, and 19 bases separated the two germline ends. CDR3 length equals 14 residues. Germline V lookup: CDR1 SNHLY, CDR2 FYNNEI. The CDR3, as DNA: TGTGCCACAGGGGTAGACAGGCTGAGCACTGAAGCTTTCTTT. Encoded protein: CATGVDRLSTEAFF.

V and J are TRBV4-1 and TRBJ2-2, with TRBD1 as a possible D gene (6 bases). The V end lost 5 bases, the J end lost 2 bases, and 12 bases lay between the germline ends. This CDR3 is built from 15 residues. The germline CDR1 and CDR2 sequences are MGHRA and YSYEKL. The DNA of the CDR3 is TGCGCCAGCAGCACCGGGACAATCAACACCGGGGAGCTGTTTTTT. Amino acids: CASSTGTINTGELFF.

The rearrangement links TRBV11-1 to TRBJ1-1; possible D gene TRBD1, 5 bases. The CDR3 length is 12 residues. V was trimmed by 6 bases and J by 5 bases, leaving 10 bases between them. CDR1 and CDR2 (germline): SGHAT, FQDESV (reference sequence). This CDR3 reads CASRGGETEAFF. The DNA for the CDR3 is TGTGCCAGCAGGGGAGGGGAAACTGAAGCTTTCTTT.

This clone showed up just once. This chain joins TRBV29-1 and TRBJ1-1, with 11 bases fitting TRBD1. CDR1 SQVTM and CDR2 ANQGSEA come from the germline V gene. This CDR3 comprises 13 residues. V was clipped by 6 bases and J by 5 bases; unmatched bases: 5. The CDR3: CSVAGTGGTEAFF. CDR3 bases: TGCAGCGTGGCCGGGACAGGGGGGACTGAAGCTTTCTTT.

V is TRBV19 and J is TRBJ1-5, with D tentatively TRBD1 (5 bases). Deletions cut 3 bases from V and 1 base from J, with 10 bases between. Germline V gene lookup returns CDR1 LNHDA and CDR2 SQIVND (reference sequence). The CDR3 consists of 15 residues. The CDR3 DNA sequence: TGTGCCAGTAGTATTTCAGGGCCGAGCAATCAGCCCCAGCATTTT. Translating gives CASSISGPSNQPQHF.

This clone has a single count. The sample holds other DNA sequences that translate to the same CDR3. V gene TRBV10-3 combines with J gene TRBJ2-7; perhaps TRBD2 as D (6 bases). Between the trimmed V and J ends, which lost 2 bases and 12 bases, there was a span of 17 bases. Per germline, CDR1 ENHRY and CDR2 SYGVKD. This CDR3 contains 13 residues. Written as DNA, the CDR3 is TGTGCCATCAGTGAGAGGTCTGCGGGACGGGCGTACTTC. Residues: CAISERSAGRAYF.

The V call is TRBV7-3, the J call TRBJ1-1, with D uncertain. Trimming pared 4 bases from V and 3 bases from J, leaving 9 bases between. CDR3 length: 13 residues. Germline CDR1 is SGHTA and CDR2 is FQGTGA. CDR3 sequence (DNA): TGTGCCAGCAGCTCAGACCGGGACACTGAAGCTTTCTTT. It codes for CASSSDRDTEAFF.